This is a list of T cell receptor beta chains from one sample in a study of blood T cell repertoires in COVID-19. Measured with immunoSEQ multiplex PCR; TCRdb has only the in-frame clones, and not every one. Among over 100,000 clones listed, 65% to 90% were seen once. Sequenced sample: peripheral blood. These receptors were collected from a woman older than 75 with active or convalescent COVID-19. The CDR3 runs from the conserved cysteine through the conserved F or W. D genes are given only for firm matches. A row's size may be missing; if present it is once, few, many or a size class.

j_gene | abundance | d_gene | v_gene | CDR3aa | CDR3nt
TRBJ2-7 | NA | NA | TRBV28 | CASSSDSYEQYF | TGTGCCAGCAGTTCGGACAGCTACGAGCAGTACTTC
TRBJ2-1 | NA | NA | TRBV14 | CASSRSNSHNEQFF | TGTGCCAGCAGCCGTTCCAATTCCCACAATGAGCAGTTCTTC
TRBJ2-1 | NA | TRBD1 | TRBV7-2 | CASSLDRVISNEQFF | TGTGCCAGCAGCCTGGACAGGGTAATCAGCAATGAGCAGTTCTTC
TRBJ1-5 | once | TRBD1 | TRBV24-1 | CATSDPDRVGQPQHF | TGTGCCACCAGTGATCCCGACAGGGTCGGTCAGCCCCAGCATTTT
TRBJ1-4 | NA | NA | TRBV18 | CASSPARATNEKLFF | TGTGCCAGCTCACCTGCGCGCGCAACTAATGAAAAACTGTTTTTT
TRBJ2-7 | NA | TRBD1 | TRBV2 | CASRLDRGYEQYF | TGTGCCAGCAGACTGGACAGGGGCTACGAGCAGTACTTC
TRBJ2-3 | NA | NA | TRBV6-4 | CASSGGGDTQYF | TGTGCCAGCAGTGGTGGGGGGGATACGCAGTATTTT
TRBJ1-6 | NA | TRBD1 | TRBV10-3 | CAISEPGQGWSPLHF | TGTGCCATCAGTGAGCCCGGACAGGGATGGTCACCCCTCCACTTT
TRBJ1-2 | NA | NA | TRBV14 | CASSQVLGREDGYTF | TGTGCCAGCAGCCAAGTTCTCGGCAGGGAAGATGGCTACACCTTC
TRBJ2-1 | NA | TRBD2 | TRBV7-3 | CASRGTSGGQFF | TGTGCCAGCCGCGGGACTAGCGGAGGCCAGTTCTTC
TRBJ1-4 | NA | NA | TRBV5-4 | CASSPGGGATATNEKLFF | TGTGCCAGCAGCCCCGGGGGAGGGGCAACTGCAACTAATGAAAAACTGTTTTTT
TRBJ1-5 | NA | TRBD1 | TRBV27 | CASSFNRGPNQPQHF | TGTGCCAGCAGTTTTAACAGGGGGCCAAATCAGCCCCAGCATTTT
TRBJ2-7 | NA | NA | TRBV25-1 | CASSSVYEQYF | TGTGCCAGCAGTTCCGTCTACGAGCAGTACTTC
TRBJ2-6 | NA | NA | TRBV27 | CASSSGAGANVLTF | TGTGCCAGCAGTTCAGGGGCGGGGGCCAACGTCCTGACTTTC
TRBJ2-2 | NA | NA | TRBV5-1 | CASSSGESGELFF | TGCGCCAGCAGCTCGGGGGAGTCAGGGGAGCTGTTTTTT
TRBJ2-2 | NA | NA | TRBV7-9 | CASRLRAGSNTGELFF | TGTGCCAGCCGTCTAAGGGCAGGGTCGAACACCGGGGAGCTGTTTTTT